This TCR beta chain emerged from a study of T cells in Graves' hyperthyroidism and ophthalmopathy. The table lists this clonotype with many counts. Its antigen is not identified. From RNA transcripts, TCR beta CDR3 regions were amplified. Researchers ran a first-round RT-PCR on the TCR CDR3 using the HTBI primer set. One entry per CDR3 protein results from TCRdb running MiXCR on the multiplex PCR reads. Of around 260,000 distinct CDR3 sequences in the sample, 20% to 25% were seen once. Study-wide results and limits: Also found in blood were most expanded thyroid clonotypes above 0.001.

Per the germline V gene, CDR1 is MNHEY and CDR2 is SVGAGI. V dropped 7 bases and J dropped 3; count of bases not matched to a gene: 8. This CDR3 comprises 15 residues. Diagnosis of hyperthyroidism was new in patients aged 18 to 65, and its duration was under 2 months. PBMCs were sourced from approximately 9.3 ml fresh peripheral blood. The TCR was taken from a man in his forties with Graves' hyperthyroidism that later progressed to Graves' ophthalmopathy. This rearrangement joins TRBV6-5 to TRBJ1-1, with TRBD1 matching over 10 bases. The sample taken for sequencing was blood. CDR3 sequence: CASTRDRGGYTEAFF. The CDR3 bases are TGTGCCAGCACCCGGGACAGGGGAGGGTACACTGAAGCTTTCTTT.